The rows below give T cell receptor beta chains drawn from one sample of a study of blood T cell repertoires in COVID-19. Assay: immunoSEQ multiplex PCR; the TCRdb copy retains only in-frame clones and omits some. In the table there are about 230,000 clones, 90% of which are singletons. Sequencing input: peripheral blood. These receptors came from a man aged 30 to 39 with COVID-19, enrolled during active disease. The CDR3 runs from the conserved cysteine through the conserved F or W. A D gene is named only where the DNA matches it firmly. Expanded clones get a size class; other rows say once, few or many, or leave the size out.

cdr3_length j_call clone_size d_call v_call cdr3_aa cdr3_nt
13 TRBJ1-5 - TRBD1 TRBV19 CASSDRGPQPQHF TGTGCCAGTAGCGACAGGGGGCCTCAGCCCCAGCATTTT
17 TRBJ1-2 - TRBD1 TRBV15 CATSRDRTTGTVYGYTF TGTGCCACCAGCAGAGATCGAACCACCGGGACAGTCTATGGCTACACCTTC
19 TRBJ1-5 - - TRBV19 CASSIHSPGTTAWNQPQHF TGTGCCAGTAGTATACATTCCCCTGGGACAACCGCTTGGAATCAGCCCCAGCATTTT
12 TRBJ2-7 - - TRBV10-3 CAISERGFEQYF TGTGCCATCAGTGAAAGAGGCTTCGAGCAGTACTTC
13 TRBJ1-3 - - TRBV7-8 CASSLDPGNTIYF TGTGCCAGCAGCTTAGATCCGGGAAACACCATATATTTT
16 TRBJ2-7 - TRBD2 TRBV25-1 CASSEFRLAGGHEQYF TGTGCCAGCAGTGAATTCAGACTAGCGGGAGGCCACGAGCAGTACTTC
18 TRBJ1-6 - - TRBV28 CASSSGHPRSSYNSPLHF TGTGCCAGCAGTTCGGGACACCCGCGGAGCTCCTATAATTCACCCCTCCACTTT
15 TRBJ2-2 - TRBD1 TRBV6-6 CASRIRTGGTGELFF TGTGCCAGCAGAATAAGGACAGGTGGCACCGGGGAGCTGTTTTTT
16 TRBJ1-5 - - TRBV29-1 CSVGWGGPLGNQPQHF TGCAGCGTTGGGTGGGGGGGACCCCTGGGCAATCAGCCCCAGCATTTT
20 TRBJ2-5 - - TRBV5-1 CASSWALGSGNNFFQETQYF TGCGCCAGCAGCTGGGCCCTTGGGTCGGGGAACAACTTCTTTCAAGAGACCCAGTACTTC
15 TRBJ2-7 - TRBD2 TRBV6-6 CASSFLAGAGYEQYF TGTGCCAGCAGTTTCTTAGCGGGAGCGGGCTACGAGCAGTACTTC
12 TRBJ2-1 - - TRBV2 CASTEQGHEQFF TGTGCCAGCACCGAACAGGGCCATGAGCAGTTCTTC
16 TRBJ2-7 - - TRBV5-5 CASSLAFPGVTYEQYF TGTGCCAGCAGCTTGGCTTTCCCAGGGGTTACCTACGAGCAGTACTTC
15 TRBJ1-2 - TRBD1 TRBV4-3 CASSQGDRLGDGYTF TGCGCCAGCAGCCAAGGGGACAGGCTAGGGGATGGCTACACCTTC
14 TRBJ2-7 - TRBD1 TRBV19 CASSSTGGWNEQYF TGTGCCAGTAGTTCGACAGGGGGCTGGAACGAGCAGTACTTC
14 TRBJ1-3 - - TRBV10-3 CAIRTGQAGNTIYF TGTGCCATCAGGACCGGACAAGCGGGAAACACCATATATTTT
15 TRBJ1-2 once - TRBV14 CASSQVAGVGYGYTF TGTGCCAGCAGCCAAGTGGCAGGGGTGGGCTATGGCTACACCTTC
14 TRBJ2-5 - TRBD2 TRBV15 CATQAGFIRGPKYF TGTGCCACCCAAGCGGGATTTATAAGGGGCCCCAAGTACTTC
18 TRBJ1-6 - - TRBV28 CASSSPRTASSYNSPLHF TGTGCCAGCAGTTCACCAAGGACAGCGAGCTCCTATAATTCACCCCTCCACTTT
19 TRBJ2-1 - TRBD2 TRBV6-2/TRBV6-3 CASSPLRAGAIFSYNEQFF TGTGCCAGCAGCCCCCTCCGAGCGGGAGCTATATTCTCCTACAATGAGCAGTTCTTC
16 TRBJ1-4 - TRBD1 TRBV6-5 CASSYFRTGANEKLFF TGTGCCAGCAGTTACTTTCGGACAGGGGCCAATGAAAAACTGTTTTTT
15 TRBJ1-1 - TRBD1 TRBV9 CASSSNGQGDTEAFF TGTGCCAGCAGCTCAAACGGACAGGGCGACACTGAAGCTTTCTTT
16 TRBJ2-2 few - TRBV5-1 CASIRFAGSDTGELFF TGCGCCAGCATCCGGTTTGCGGGGAGTGACACCGGGGAGCTGTTTTTT
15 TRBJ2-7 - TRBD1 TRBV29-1 CSAHTGTGGFYEQYF TGCAGCGCCCATACCGGGACAGGGGGCTTTTACGAGCAGTACTTC
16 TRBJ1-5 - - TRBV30 CAWSVQGGAGLQPQHF TGTGCCTGGAGTGTACAAGGTGGTGCTGGGCTTCAGCCCCAGCATTTT
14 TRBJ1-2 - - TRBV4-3 CASSQDPQGGGYTF TGCGCCAGCAGCCAAGATCCCCAGGGTGGTGGCTACACCTTC
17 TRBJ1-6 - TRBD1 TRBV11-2 CASSLGGDSSYNSPLHF TGTGCCAGCAGCTTAGGAGGGGACAGCTCCTATAATTCACCCCTCCACTTT
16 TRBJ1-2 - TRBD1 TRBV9 CASSVGATGVGYGYTF TGTGCCAGCAGCGTAGGGGCAACAGGGGTTGGCTATGGCTACACCTTC
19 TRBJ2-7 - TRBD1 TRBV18 CASSPSGQGRKRWNYEQYF TGTGCCAGCTCACCATCGGGACAGGGTCGAAAGAGATGGAACTACGAGCAGTACTTC
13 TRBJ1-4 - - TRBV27 CASSTGTNEKLFF TGTGCCAGCAGTACAGGGACTAATGAAAAACTGTTTTTT
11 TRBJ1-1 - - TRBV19 CACTARTEAFF TGTGCCTGTACTGCTAGAACTGAAGCTTTCTTT
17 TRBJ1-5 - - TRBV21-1 CASSKLIPDSVNQPQHF TGTGCCAGCAGCAAACTGATACCGGACAGCGTTAATCAGCCCCAGCATTTT
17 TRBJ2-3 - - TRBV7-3 CASSLRGRDSRTDTQYF TGTGCCAGCAGCTTAAGGGGCCGGGACTCTCGCACAGATACGCAGTATTTT
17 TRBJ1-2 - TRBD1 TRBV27 CASSLSGTGDGNYGYTF TGTGCCAGCAGTTTATCAGGGACAGGGGACGGTAACTATGGCTACACCTTC
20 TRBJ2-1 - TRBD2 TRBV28 CASSSAGFGTSEPSYNEQFF TGTGCCAGCAGTTCCGCGGGCTTCGGGACTAGCGAACCTTCCTACAATGAGCAGTTCTTC
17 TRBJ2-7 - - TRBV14 CASSQTAIQAPSYEQYF TGTGCCAGCAGCCAAACGGCTATCCAGGCTCCGTCCTACGAGCAGTACTTC
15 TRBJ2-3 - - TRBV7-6 CASSKGGNSADTQYF TGTGCCAGCAGTAAAGGGGGTAATAGTGCAGATACGCAGTATTTT
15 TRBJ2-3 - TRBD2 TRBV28 CASTTEREDTDTQYF TGTGCCAGCACGACTGAGCGGGAGGACACAGATACGCAGTATTTT
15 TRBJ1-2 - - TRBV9 CASSGGGHTVYGYTF TGTGCCAGCAGCGGAGGCGGGCATACAGTCTATGGCTACACCTTC
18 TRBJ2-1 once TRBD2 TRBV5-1 CASSGGLAGEASYNEQFF TGCGCCAGCAGCGGGGGACTAGCGGGAGAGGCCTCCTACAATGAGCAGTTCTTC
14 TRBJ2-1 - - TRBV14 CASSPPNGYNEQFF TGTGCCAGCAGCCCCCCCAACGGTTACAATGAGCAGTTCTTC
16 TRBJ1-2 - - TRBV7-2 CASSLQRGIANYGYTF TGTGCCAGCAGCTTACAGCGGGGGATAGCTAACTATGGCTACACCTTC
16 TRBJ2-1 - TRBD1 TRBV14 CASSQRPGQGYNEQFF TGTGCCAGCAGCCAGAGACCGGGACAGGGTTACAATGAGCAGTTCTTC
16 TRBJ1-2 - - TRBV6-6 CASSIGAQGGNYGYTF TGTGCCAGCAGTATAGGGGCCCAGGGTGGTAACTATGGCTACACCTTC
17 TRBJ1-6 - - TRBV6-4 CASSDSFERGSGSPLHF TGTGCCAGCAGTGACTCTTTCGAACGGGGGTCTGGGTCACCCCTCCACTTT
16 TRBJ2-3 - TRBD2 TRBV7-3 CASSLTSLAGVNTQYF TGTGCCAGCAGCTTAACAAGTCTAGCGGGAGTAAATACGCAGTATTTT
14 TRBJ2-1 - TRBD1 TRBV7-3 CASSTGTGNKKQFF TGTGCCAGCAGCACCGGGACAGGGAACAAGAAGCAGTTCTTC
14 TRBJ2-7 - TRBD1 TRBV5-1 CASSPGQGTDEQYF TGCGCCAGCAGCCCCGGACAGGGAACTGACGAGCAGTACTTC
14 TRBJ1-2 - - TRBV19 CASSTSVWNYGYTF TGTGCCAGTAGTACCTCGGTCTGGAACTATGGCTACACCTTC
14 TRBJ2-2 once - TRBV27 CASSQTRNTGELFF TGTGCCAGCAGCCAGACTAGGAACACCGGGGAGCTGTTTTTT
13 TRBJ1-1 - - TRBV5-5 CASSLGPGDEAFF TGTGCCAGCAGCTTGGGACCAGGGGACGAAGCTTTCTTT
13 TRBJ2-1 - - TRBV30 CAWSTGGSNEQFF TGTGCCTGGAGTACCGGCGGCTCTAATGAGCAGTTCTTC
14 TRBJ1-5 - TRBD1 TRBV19 CASSVTGGSQPQHF TGTGCCAGTAGTGTTACAGGGGGCTCCCAGCCCCAGCATTTT